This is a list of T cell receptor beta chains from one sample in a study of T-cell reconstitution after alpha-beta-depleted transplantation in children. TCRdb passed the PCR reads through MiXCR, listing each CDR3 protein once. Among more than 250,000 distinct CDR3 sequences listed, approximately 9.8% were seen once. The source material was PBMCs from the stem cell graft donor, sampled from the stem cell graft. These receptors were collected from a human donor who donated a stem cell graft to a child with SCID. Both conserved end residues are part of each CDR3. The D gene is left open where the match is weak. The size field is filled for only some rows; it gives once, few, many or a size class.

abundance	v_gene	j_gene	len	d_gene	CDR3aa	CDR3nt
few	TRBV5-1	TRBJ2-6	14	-	CASSTVSGANVLTF	TGCGCCAGCAGCACAGTCTCTGGGGCCAACGTCCTGACTTTC
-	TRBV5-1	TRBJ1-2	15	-	CASSLRTQTNYGYTF	TGCGCCAGCAGCTTGCGTACGCAGACTAACTATGGCTACACCTTC
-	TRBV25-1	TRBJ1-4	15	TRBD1	CASSLPRGGRWKLFF	TGTGCCAGCTCCCTTCCCAGGGGGGGGAGATGGAAACTGTTTTTT
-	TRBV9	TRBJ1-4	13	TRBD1	CASSRTGREKLFF	TGTGCCAGCAGCCGGACAGGGAGGGAAAAACTGTTTTTT
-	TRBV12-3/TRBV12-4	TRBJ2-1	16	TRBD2	CASSFGGLSSYNEQFF	TGTGCCAGCAGTTTCGGGGGGTTGAGCTCCTACAATGAGCAGTTCTTC
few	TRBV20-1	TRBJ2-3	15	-	CSATRPRESTDTQYF	TGCAGTGCAACTAGGCCTCGAGAATCCACAGATACGCAGTATTTT
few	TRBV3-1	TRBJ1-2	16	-	CASSPPLGMYNYGYTF	TGTGCCAGCAGCCCCCCTTTGGGGATGTATAACTATGGCTACACCTTC
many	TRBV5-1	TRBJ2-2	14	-	CASSSGTVTGELFF	TGCGCCAGCAGCTCAGGGACTGTCACCGGGGAGCTGTTTTTT
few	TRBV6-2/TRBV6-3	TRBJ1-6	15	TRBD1	CASSSSRQGNSPLHF	TGTGCCAGCAGTTCGAGTAGACAGGGGAATTCACCCCTCCACTTT
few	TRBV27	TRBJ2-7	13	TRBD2	CASSLEGGNEQYF	TGTGCCAGCAGTTTAGAGGGAGGGAACGAGCAGTACTTC
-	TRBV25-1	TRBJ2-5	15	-	CASSEYRGAEETQYF	TGTGCCAGCAGTGAATATAGGGGGGCTGAAGAGACCCAGTACTTC
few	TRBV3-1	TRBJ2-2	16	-	CASSQDPTGNTGELFF	TGTGCCAGCAGCCAAGATCCGACAGGGAACACCGGGGAGCTGTTTTTT
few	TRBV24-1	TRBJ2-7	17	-	CATSDLGLPTWHYEQYF	TGTGCCACCAGTGATTTGGGGCTCCCGACTTGGCACTACGAGCAGTACTTC
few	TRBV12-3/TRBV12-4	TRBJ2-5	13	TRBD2	CASSPPGLKTQYF	TGTGCCAGCAGCCCACCGGGACTAAAGACCCAGTACTTC
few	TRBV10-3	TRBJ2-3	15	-	CASEGGGGFTDTQYF	TGTGCCTCGGAGGGTGGCGGGGGCTTCACAGATACGCAGTATTTT
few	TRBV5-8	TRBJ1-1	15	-	CASSLYSSMNTEAFF	TGTGCCAGCAGCTTGTATTCAAGTATGAACACTGAAGCTTTCTTT
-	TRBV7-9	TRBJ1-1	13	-	CASSLQGITEAFF	TGTGCCAGCAGCTTACAGGGTATTACTGAAGCTTTCTTT
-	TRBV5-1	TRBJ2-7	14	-	CASSFGGSYVEQYF	TGCGCCAGCAGCTTTGGGGGGTCCTACGTTGAGCAGTACTTC
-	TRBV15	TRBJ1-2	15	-	CATSRDRGLNYGYTF	TGTGCCACCAGCAGAGATCGAGGATTAAACTATGGCTACACCTTC
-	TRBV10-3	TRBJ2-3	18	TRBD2	CAISESGGRAGVTDTQYF	TGTGCCATCAGTGAGTCGGGGGGACGAGCGGGAGTCACAGATACGCAGTATTTT
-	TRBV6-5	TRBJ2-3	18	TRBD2	CASSHGLAGGQETDTQYF	TGTGCCAGCAGTCACGGACTAGCGGGGGGGCAGGAGACAGATACGCAGTATTTT
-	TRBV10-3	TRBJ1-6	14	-	CAISEGGGNSPLHF	TGTGCCATCAGTGAGGGGGGGGGTAATTCACCCCTCCACTTT
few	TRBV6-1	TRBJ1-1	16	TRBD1	CASSPDRGRGNTEAFF	TGTGCCAGCAGCCCGGACAGGGGGCGCGGGAACACTGAAGCTTTCTTT
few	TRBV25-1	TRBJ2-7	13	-	CASSGPLLDEQYF	TGTGCCAGCAGTGGACCCCTTTTGGACGAGCAGTACTTC
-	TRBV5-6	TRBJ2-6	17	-	CASSLWQVNSGANVLTF	TGTGCCAGCAGCTTGTGGCAGGTGAACTCTGGGGCCAACGTCCTGACTTTC
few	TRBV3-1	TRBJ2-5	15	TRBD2	CASSRTSGATETQYF	TGTGCCAGCAGCCGAACTAGCGGGGCAACAGAGACCCAGTACTTC
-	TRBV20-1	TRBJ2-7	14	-	CSARYRSSSYEQYF	TGCAGTGCTAGATACCGGTCCAGCTCCTACGAGCAGTACTTC
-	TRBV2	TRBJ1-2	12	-	CASSEQTYGYTF	TGTGCCAGCAGTGAACAGACCTATGGCTACACCTTC
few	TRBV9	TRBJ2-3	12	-	CASSEPPDTQYF	TGTGCCAGCAGCGAGCCCCCAGATACGCAGTATTTT
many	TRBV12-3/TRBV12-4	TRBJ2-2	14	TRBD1	CASSVTGETGELFF	TGTGCCAGCAGTGTGACAGGGGAAACCGGGGAGCTGTTTTTT
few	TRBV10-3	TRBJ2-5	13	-	CAISRGAKETQYF	TGTGCCATCTCGAGGGGGGCAAAAGAGACCCAGTACTTC
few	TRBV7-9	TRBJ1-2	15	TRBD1	CASHERDRFTYGYTF	TGTGCCAGCCACGAGCGGGACAGGTTTACGTATGGCTACACCTTC
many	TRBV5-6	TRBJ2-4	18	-	CASSLARLGAVAKNIQYF	TGTGCCAGCAGCTTGGCCCGCCTAGGGGCGGTAGCCAAAAACATTCAGTACTTC
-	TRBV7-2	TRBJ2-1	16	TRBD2	CASSLRLAGFDNEQFF	TGTGCCAGCAGCCTCAGACTAGCGGGTTTTGACAATGAGCAGTTCTTC